This TCR beta chain emerged from a study of cytomegalovirus exposure and HLA in healthy donors. Whole-study results and caveats: Immune exposure information available was restricted to CMV serostatus. Equally common other TCR beta chains were less clonally expanded than HLA-associated ones, a later analysis found.

Of note for this clone: As yet, its antigen is unknown.

The PCR contained 60 Vbeta and 13 Jbeta primers. Sequencing used immunoSEQ multiplex PCR; TCRdb keeps in-frame clones, though not all of them. Here the sample spans about 180,000 clones, approximately 77% being singletons. The clonotype originates from a female donor in good health and CMV-seronegative. Sequencing input: PBMCs.

CDR3 region: CASSFSGFNTEAFF. DNA of the CDR3: TGTGCCAGCAGCTTCTCGGGTTTTAACACTGAAGCTTTCTTT. The V gene is TRBV11-2, the J gene TRBJ1-1, with D uncertain. The germline V gene encodes CDR1 SGHAT and CDR2 FQNNGV. Trimming removed 3 bases from V and 2 bases from J, with 10 bases in between. CDR3 length: 14 amino acids.